The sequence of this T cell receptor beta chain was determined in a study of tumor and adjacent non-tumor tissue in lung cancer. Study-level information: Each sample yielded some 4 million productive TCRbeta reads on average.

A modified ARM-PCR protocol with three rounds of nested PCR amplified TCRbeta. Via MiXCR, TCRdb re-called the multiplex PCR reads, giving one row per CDR3 protein. The sample holds under 100,000 distinct CDR3 sequences, around 65% seen once. To note about this clonotype: The antigen remains unidentified. The germline gene is not matched at one end of the junction; a read error may be the cause.

Per the germline V gene, CDR1 is SQVTM and CDR2 is ANQGSEA. This CDR3 comprises 12 residues. RNA was extracted from bulk tissue without any cell sorting. Whole-study findings and limits: Tumor tissue had significantly higher TCR diversity than normal lung. Top 100 clones took a larger repertoire share in normal lung.

Sequencing was performed on lung tumor tissue. The chain is built from TRBV29-1 and TRBJ2-1, with D possibly TRBD1 on 5 matching bases. The sequence derives from a woman in her sixties or seventies with non-small cell lung cancer. The CDR3 region is CSVEEGCRVGSF. In DNA form, the CDR3 reads TGCAGCGTTGAAGAGGGGTGCAGGGTAGGTTCCTTC.